The 2 T cell receptor beta chains below all came from one sample that was sequenced in a study of cytomegalovirus exposure and HLA in healthy donors. PCR was performed using 60 Vbeta and 13 Jbeta primers. Assay: immunoSEQ multiplex PCR; the TCRdb copy retains only in-frame clones and omits some. The sample has roughly 110,000 clones; approximately 80% are singletons. The sequenced sample consisted of PBMCs. These receptors all stem from a man aged 60-69 years in good health and CMV-seronegative.

The chain combines TRBV4-3 with TRBJ2-1; 8 nucleotides line up with TRBD1. Germline CDR1 is LGHNA and CDR2 is YSLEER. The CDR3 sequence is 18 residues long. V was clipped by 0 bases and J by 9 bases; unmatched bases: 16. CDR3 protein: CASSQESSGQGHLGEQFF. The CDR3 nucleotides read TGCGCCAGCAGCCAAGAATCGAGCGGACAGGGTCATCTAGGTGAGCAGTTCTTC.

The V and J genes are TRBV19 and TRBJ1-2, with D perhaps TRBD1 (5 bases). The CDR3 runs 16 residues. The germline gives CDR1 LNHDA, CDR2 SQIVND (reference sequence). V lost 4 bases and J lost 0, with 15 bases in between. This CDR3 is CASSRGDGRTNYGYTF. CDR3 DNA: TGTGCCAGTAGTAGGGGGGATGGACGCACTAACTATGGCTACACCTTC.